A single sample is the source of the 5 T cell receptor beta chains below, sequenced in a study of blood T cell repertoires in COVID-19. Libraries were prepared by immunoSEQ multiplex PCR; TCRdb keeps only in-frame clonotypes and omits some of them. The data show 260,000 or so clones, roughly 87% seen once. Specimen: peripheral blood. Receptors originate from a young man with active or convalescent COVID-19.

Note on this clone: Different DNA sequences within this sample yield the same CDR3. The V and J genes are TRBV27 and TRBJ2-1, with 13 bases that match TRBD2. Germline V lookup: CDR1 MNHEY, CDR2 SMNVEV (reference sequence). The CDR3 consists of 15 residues. Unmatched junction bases numbered 2, after V lost 4 bases and J lost 5 bases. Written as DNA, the CDR3 is TGTGCCAGCAGTTCGACTAGCGGGGGGAACAATGAGCAGTTCTTC. It specifies CASSSTSGGNNEQFF.

The rearrangement joins TRBV7-7 to TRBJ2-7, with D possibly matching TRBD1 (5 bases). V was shortened by 2 bases and J by 2 bases, with 19 bases between the two germline ends. Germline CDR1 reads SSHAT; CDR2 reads FNYEAQ (reference sequence). This CDR3 region has 17 residues. The CDR3 loop reads CASSLYGVGRDPYEQYF. Here the CDR3 DNA reads TGTGCCAGCAGCTTATATGGAGTGGGCAGGGATCCCTACGAGCAGTACTTC.

The rearrangement joins TRBV7-8 to TRBJ2-3; D not certain. Germline values: CDR1 SGHVS, CDR2 FQNEAQ. The CDR3 has 15 amino acids. The V end lost 4 bases, the J end lost 4 bases, and 15 bases lay between the germline ends. DNA of the CDR3: TGTGCCAGCAGCTCGACCCTCGGGTCTGCAGATACGCAGTATTTT. Translating it yields CASSSTLGSADTQYF.

The chain recombines TRBV5-1 with TRBJ1-6; D not certain. Germline V lookup: CDR1 SGHRS, CDR2 YFSETQ. V was pared by 0 bases and J by 7 bases, with 8 bases between. The CDR3 extends over 14 amino acids. CDR3 DNA sequence: TGCGCCAGCAGCTTGGGGGCCGAGAATTCACCCCTCCACTTT. It translates to CASSLGAENSPLHF.

The chain is built from TRBV6-5 and TRBJ1-6, with D possibly matching TRBD1 (6 bases). CDR1 and CDR2 (germline): MNHEY, SVGAGI. V dropped 7 bases and J dropped 7 bases, with 11 bases sitting between them. CDR3 size: 13 residues. The CDR3 is CASTRDTNSPLHF. The CDR3 DNA reads TGTGCCAGCACACGGGACACAAATTCACCCCTCCACTTT.